This T cell receptor (beta chain) appears in the sequencing data of a study of cytomegalovirus exposure and HLA in healthy donors. In the PCR, 60 Vbeta and 13 Jbeta primers were used. Profiling relied on immunoSEQ multiplex PCR, and the TCRdb table lists in-frame clones only, not all of them. Counted here are approximately 160,000 clones, 75% to 90% occurring once; the ten biggest clones make up around 2%. The source is a human donor in good health. Sequencing used PBMCs.

The CDR3 loop reads CASSLDSDGSNQPQHF. CDR3 DNA: TGTGCCAGCAGCTTAGATAGCGACGGAAGCAATCAGCCCCAGCATTTT. The gene calls are TRBV7-2 and TRBJ1-5; no clear D gene. The germline V gene encodes CDR1 SGHTA and CDR2 FQGNSA. The germline V and J ends were trimmed by 1 base and 1 base, with 11 bases remaining between them. The length of the CDR3 is 16 residues.